The clone carrying this TCR beta chain has only a few counts. No antigen is known for it. Here immunoSEQ multiplex PCR was the method, and the copy in TCRdb shows in-frame clones only, minus some. The table has around 15,000 clones, around 53% seen once. Recipient PBMCs carried a CFSE label and met irradiated graft donor PBMCs for less than 7 days before FACS sorting. The source of the sample is a study of Tregs in tolerant kidney transplant recipients. V lost 0 bases and J lost 7; bases outside the gene matches: 10. Germline CDR1 reads SGHRS; CDR2 reads YFSETQ. The CDR3 sequence is 17 residues long. Points from the study as a whole: Changing PCR primers prevented nucleotide comparison between some patients' samples. Validation in larger populations is needed because few patients were studied.

The sample in question was CD4+ T cells from blood cultured with allogeneic cells, obtained before the transplant. This receptor was identified in a human patient who received a combined kidney and bone marrow transplant. The V and J genes are TRBV5-1 and TRBJ1-4; 9 nucleotides line up with TRBD1. CDR3 DNA: TGCGCCAGCAGCTTGGGACGAACCGGGACAGGGCGTGAAAAACTGTTTTTT. Protein product: CASSLGRTGTGREKLFF.